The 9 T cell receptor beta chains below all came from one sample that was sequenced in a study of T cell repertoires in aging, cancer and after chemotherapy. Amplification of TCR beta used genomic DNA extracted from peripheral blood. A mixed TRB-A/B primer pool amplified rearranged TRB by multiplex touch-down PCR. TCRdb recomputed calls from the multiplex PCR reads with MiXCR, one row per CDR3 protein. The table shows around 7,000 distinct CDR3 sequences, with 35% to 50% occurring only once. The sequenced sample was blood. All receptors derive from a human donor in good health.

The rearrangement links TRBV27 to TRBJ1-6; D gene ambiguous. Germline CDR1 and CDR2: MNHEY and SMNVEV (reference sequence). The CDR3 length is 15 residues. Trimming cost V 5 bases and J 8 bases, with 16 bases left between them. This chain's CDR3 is CASSAYEGMHSPLHF. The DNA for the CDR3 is TGTGCCAGCAGTGCCTATGAGGGTATGCATTCACCCCTCCACTTT.

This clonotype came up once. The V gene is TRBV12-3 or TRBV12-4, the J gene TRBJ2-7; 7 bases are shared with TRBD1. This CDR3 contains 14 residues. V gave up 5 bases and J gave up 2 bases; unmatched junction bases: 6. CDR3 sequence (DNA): TGTGCCAGCAGTACCGGGACAGTAGCCTACGAGCAGTACTTC. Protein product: CASSTGTVAYEQYF.

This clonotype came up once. The CDR3 reads CASSLTGMNTEAFF. CDR3 nucleotides: TGTGCCAGCAGCTTAACAGGGATGAACACTGAAGCTTTCTTT. This sequence joins TRBV7-3 and TRBJ1-1; unclear D gene. Deletions cut 0 bases from V and 0 bases from J, with 5 bases between. Germline V gives CDR1 SGHTA, CDR2 FQGTGA. The CDR3 has 14 residues.

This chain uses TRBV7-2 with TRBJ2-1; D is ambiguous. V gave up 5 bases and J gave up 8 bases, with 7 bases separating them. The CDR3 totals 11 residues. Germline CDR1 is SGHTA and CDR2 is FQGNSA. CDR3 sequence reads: CASSLYDEQFF. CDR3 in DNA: TGTGCCAGCAGCCTGTACGATGAGCAGTTCTTC.

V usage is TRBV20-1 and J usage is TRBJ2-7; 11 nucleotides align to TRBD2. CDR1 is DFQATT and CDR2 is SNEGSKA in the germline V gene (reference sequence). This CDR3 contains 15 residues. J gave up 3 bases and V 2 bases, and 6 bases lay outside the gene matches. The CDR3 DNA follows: TGCAGTGCTAGACCTACTAGCGGGGGAGACTACGAGCAGTACTTC. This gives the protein CSARPTSGGDYEQYF.

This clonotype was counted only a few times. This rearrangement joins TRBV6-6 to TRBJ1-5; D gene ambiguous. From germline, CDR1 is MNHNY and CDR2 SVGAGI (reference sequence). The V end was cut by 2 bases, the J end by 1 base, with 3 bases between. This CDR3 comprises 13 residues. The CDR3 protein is CASSYDSNQPQHF. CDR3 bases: TGTGCCAGCAGTTACGACAGCAATCAGCCCCAGCATTTT.

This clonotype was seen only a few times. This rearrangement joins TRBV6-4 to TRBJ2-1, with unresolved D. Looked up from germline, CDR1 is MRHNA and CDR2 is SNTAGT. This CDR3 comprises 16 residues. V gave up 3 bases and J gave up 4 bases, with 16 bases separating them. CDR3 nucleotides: TGTGCCAGCAGTGAAGGGTGGGAAACCCCTTACAATGAGCAGTTCTTC. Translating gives CASSEGWETPYNEQFF.

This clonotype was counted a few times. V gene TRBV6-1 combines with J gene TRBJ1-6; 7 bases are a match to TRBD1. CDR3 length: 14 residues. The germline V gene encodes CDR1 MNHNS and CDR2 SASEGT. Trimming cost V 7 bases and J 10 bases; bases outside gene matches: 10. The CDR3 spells CASTPSGGASPLHF. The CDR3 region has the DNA TGTGCCAGCACCCCGTCAGGGGGAGCATCACCCCTCCACTTT.

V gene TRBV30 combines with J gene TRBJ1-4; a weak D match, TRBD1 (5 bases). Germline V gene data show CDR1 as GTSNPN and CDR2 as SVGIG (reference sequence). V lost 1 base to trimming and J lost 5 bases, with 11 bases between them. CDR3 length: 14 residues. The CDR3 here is CAWSAGTANEKLFF. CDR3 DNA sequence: TGTGCCTGGAGTGCCGGGACTGCAAATGAAAAACTGTTTTTT.